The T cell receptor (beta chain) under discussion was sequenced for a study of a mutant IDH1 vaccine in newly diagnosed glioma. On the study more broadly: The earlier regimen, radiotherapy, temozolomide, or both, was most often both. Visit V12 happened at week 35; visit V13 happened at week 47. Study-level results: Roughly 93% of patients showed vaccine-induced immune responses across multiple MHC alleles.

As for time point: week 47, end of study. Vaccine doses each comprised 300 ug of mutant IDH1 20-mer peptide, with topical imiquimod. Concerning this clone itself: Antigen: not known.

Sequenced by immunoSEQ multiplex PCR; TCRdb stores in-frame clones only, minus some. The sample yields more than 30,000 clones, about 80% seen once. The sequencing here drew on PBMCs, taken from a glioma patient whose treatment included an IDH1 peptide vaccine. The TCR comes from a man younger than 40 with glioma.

The CDR3 loop reads CASSQTGRFGETQYF. The CDR3 DNA reads as TGTGCCAGCAGTCAGACGGGGCGGTTTGGAGAGACCCAGTACTTC. V gene TRBV5-4 combines with J gene TRBJ2-5; either TRBD1 or TRBD2 may fit D (5 bases each). The CDR3 consists of 15 residues. CDR1 and CDR2 (germline): SGHNT, YYREEE (reference sequence). Between the trimmed V and J ends, which lost 5 bases and 4 bases, there was a span of 18 bases.